This T cell receptor beta chain came from a study of blood T cell repertoires in COVID-19. Study information: Samples taken during acute and convalescent COVID-19 were collected in the United States, Italy and Spain.

Participant-reported clinical history was the basis for cohort assignment. Two consecutive negative NP/OP PCR tests, clearance, or resolved symptoms defined Cohort 3 recovery. As originally analysed: For nucleated cells, counts were estimated from reference gene primer amplification. The table came from immunoSEQ multiplex PCR; TCRdb's copy has only in-frame clones and leaves some out. For V, J and clone size, that table is used; D and trimming come from the DNA. The table shows over 300,000 clones, with around 89% occurring only once. The sequenced material came from PBMCs or T cells enriched from blood (not recorded which). This TCR was recovered from a woman aged 40 to 50 who had recovered from COVID-19.

Here the CDR3 DNA reads TGCGCCAGCAGCTGGAGTGGGGGAGTGGGACTTATGAACACTGAAGCTTTCTTT. Translating gives CASSWSGGVGLMNTEAFF. The rearrangement links TRBV5-1 to TRBJ1-1, with D possibly being TRBD1 (5 bases). Germline lookup yields CDR1 SGHRS and CDR2 YFSETQ. The CDR3 is 18 amino acids. Between the trimmed V and J ends, which lost 3 bases and 0 bases, there was a span of 21 bases. Full variable domain (remainder filled in from reference TRBV5-1 and TRBJ1-1): KAGVTQTPRYLIKTRGQQVTLSCSPISGHRSVSWYQQTPGQGLQFLFEYFSETQRNKGNFPGRFSGRQFSNSRSEMNVSTLELGDSALYLCASSWSGGVGLMNTEAFFGQGTRLTVV.